This TCR beta chain was profiled in a study of radiation and T cells in renal cell carcinoma (TCRdb year 2020). Regarding the complete study: In total, 50 to 55 samples, comprising 25 or so tumors and around 27 peripheral blood samples, were subjected to TCR beta sequencing. The last blood draw occurred 4 weeks after radiation, at the same time as nephrectomy. In the approximately 58 samples combined, some 4,000,000 unique CDR3 nucleotide sequences were found, encoding 2,658,974 unique CDR3 amino acid sequences. General study outcomes and caveats: The single-armed trial design could not address effects of radiation dose or scheduling on the TCR repertoire. An increase in top tumor clonotypes in blood was observed from baseline to 2 weeks post-radiation, followed by contraction by 4 weeks, which was taken to suggest transient expansion of tumor-resident clones. No pretreatment tumor biopsies were available, so the baseline intratumoral presence of clonotypes could not be determined. Changes in the blood repertoire were not tracked past 4 weeks after treatment.

In the paper's terms, the time point label means: blood 4 weeks post-SBRT, at nephrectomy. The treatment or condition label for this specimen denotes: 15 Gy SBRT to primary tumor, nephrectomy 4 weeks later. Samples came from a clinical trial, in which primary renal cell carcinomas received 15 Gy stereotactic body radiation therapy followed by nephrectomy 4 weeks later. To follow tumor-enriched clonotypes, peripheral blood was collected serially from radiation-treated patients at baseline and again at 2 weeks and 4 weeks after SBRT. All patients had renal cell carcinoma with clear cell pathology. The QIAamp DNA Blood Mini Kit (Qiagen) was used to prepare genomic DNA for TCR sequencing. The analyses included just those samples that passed every quality control check. TCR beta libraries were generated from genomic DNA with the immunoSEQ kit, following the manufacturer's recommendations. To prepare the libraries, a first multiplex PCR with proprietary primers was run, followed by a second PCR that added unique barcodes, and a bead cleanup was done after each round. Each sample batch included a kit-provided positive control reaction and a negative control reaction. The final libraries were assessed on an Agilent 4200 TapeStation D1000 ScreenTape, pooled by volume, and quantified by qPCR. Sequencing ran on an Illumina NextSeq500 with a MidOutput 150-cycle cartridge, using 156 Read1 and 15 Index1 cycles with kit custom primers. The pooled library was loaded at about 1 pM, with a roughly 20% PhiX control spiked in. The authors' analysis ran thus. Vendor-processed data were analyzed in R, with a clonotype defined as all T cells sharing the same CDR3 nucleotide sequence. In the clone abundance analyses, frequencies were normalized to the 10,000 most abundant clones in each sample. Public T cell clones, averaging fewer than five per sample, were removed before analysis. An abundance difference of at least 32-fold between compartments was the criterion for calling clonotypes tumor-enriched or baseline blood-enriched. Clonotypes expanded or contracted between blood time points were identified with a beta-binomial differential abundance model. Similarity between tumor and blood repertoires was quantified using the Baroni-Urbani and Buser coefficient, and groups were compared with two-tailed Wilcoxon tests in R. As stored in TCRdb, this immuneACCESS dataset retains in-frame rearrangements with V and J assigned. A fraction of the clones does not appear; measured against another copy, unresolved V genes explain less than half of the discrepancy, and the remainder lacks a known reason. D and trimming were read from the DNA, whereas the V and J calls and clone size are those reported in that table. The sample table lists 130,000 to 150,000 clones, around nine tenths of them with a count of one. The leading ten clones occupy about a sixth of the sample.

To note about this clone: Which antigen it targets is not known. No quality values exist for individual bases; no much larger clone is one base distant.

V loses 3 bases, J loses 4 bases, and the germline ends lie 13 bases apart. Its CDR3 holds 14 amino acids, cysteine through phenylalanine. Solely the CDR3 DNA is kept, with 42 bases framed from the first base. Looking up the germline V gene (reference sequence) yields CDR1 GTSNPN and CDR2 SVGIG. The chain is encoded by TRBV30 joined to TRBJ1-3, with an unclear D gene assignment. The sequence came from a woman between 50 and 59 years old with renal cell carcinoma. Here the sequenced sample was blood, taken from a patient whose treatment included radiotherapy and nephrectomy. The CDR3 amino acid sequence is: CAWSPPQTGNTIYF. The DNA sequence is TGTGCCTGGAGCCCTCCTCAGACAGGAAACACCATATATTTT.